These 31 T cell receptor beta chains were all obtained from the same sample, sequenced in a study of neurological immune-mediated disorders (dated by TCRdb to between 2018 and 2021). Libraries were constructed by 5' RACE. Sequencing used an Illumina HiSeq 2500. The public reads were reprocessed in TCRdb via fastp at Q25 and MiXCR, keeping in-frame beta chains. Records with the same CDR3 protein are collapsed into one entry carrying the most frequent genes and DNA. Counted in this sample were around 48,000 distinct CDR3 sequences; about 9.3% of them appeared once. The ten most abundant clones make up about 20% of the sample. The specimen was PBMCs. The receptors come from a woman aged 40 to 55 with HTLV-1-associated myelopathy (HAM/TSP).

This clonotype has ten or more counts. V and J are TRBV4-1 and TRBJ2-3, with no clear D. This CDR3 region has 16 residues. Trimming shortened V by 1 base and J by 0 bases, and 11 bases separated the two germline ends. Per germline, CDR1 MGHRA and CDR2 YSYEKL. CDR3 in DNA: TGCGCCAGCAGCCAAGTAAACCTCGTCAGCACAGATACGCAGTATTTT. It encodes CASSQVNLVSTDTQYF.

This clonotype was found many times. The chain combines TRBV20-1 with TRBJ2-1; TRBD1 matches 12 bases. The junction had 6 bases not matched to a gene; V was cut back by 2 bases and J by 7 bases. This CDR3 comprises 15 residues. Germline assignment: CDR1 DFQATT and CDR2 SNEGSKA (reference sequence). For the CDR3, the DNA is TGCAGTGCTAGATCCGGGGACAGGGGGCATAATGAGCAGTTCTTC. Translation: CSARSGDRGHNEQFF.

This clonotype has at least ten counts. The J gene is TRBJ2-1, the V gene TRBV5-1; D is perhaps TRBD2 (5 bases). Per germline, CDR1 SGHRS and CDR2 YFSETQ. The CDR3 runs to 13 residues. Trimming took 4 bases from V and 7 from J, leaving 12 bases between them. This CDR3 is CASSPDPGNEQFF. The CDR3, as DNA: TGCGCCAGCAGCCCGGATCCGGGAAATGAGCAGTTCTTC.

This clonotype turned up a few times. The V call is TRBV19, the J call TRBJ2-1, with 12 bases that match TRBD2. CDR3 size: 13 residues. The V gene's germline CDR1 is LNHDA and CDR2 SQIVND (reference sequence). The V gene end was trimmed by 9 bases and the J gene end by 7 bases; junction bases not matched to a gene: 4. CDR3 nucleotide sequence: TGTGCCAGCGGACTAGCGGGGACGAATGAGCAGTTCTTC. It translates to CASGLAGTNEQFF.

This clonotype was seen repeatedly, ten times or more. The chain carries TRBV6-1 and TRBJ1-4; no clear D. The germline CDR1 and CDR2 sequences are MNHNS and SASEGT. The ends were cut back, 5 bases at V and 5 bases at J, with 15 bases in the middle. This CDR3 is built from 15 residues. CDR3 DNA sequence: TGTGCCAGCAGTTTATGGACGTCCGTCAATGAAAAACTGTTTTTT. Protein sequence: CASSLWTSVNEKLFF.

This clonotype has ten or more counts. The CDR3 DNA follows: TGTGCCAGCAGCGTAGAGGAGGGTCGGGCTCGGGAGACCCAGTACTTC. Translating it yields CASSVEEGRARETQYF. V is TRBV9 and J is TRBJ2-5, with a tentative D call TRBD2 (6 bases). The V end was cut by 0 bases, the J end by 5 bases, with 17 bases between. The CDR3 has 16 amino acids. Germline values: CDR1 SGDLS, CDR2 YYNGEE.

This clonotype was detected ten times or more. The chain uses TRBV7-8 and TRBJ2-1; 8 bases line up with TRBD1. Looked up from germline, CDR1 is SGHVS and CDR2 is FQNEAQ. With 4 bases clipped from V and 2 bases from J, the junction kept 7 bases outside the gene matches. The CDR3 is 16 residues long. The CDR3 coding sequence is TGTGCCAGCAGCTCCAAACAGGGGGAGACCTACAATGAGCAGTTCTTC. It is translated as CASSSKQGETYNEQFF.

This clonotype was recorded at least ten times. For the CDR3, the DNA is TGCGCCAGCAGCCTGGGGACAGGGGCAGACATTCAGTACTTC. Protein sequence: CASSLGTGADIQYF. The rearrangement uses TRBV5-1 and TRBJ2-4, with 10 bases aligning to TRBD1. J gave up 8 bases and V 4 bases, and 6 bases lay outside the gene matches. The CDR3 sequence is 14 residues long. Per germline, CDR1 SGHRS and CDR2 YFSETQ. The full variable domain, rest sourced from reference TRBV5-1 and TRBJ2-4, is KAGVTQTPRYLIKTRGQQVTLSCSPISGHRSVSWYQQTPGQGLQFLFEYFSETQRNKGNFPGRFSGRQFSNSRSEMNVSTLELGDSALYLCASSLGTGADIQYFGAGTRLSVL.

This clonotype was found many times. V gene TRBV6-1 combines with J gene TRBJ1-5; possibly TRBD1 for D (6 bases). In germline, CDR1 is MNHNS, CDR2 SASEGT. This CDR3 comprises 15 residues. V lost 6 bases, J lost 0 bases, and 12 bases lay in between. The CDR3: CASRQGVYSNQPQHF. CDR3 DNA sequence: TGTGCCAGCAGACAGGGAGTTTATAGCAATCAGCCCCAGCATTTT.

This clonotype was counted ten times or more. CDR3 residues: CASSLARLRGGELFF. The CDR3, as DNA: TGTGCCAGCAGTTTAGCTCGACTACGAGGCGGGGAGCTGTTTTTT. The V and J genes are TRBV12-3 or TRBV12-4 and TRBJ2-2; TRBD2 is a possible D gene (5 bases). Trimming took 0 bases from V and 7 from J, leaving 12 bases between them. The CDR3 totals 15 residues.

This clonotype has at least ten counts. The CDR3, as DNA: TGTGCCAGCAGTTTGATAGGGCCCCTGACTTTC. It yields the protein CASSLIGPLTF. This chain connects TRBV12-3 or TRBV12-4 to TRBJ2-6; D is ambiguous. CDR3 length: 11 residues. Trimming left V 3 bases short and J 15 bases short, with 9 bases between.

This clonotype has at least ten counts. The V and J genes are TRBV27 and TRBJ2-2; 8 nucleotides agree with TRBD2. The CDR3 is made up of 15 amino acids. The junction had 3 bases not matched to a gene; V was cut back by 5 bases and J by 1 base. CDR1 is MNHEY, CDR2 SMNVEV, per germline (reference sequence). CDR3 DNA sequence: TGTGCCAGCAGTCCCCGGGAGGGGAACACCGGGGAGCTGTTTTTT. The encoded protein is CASSPREGNTGELFF.

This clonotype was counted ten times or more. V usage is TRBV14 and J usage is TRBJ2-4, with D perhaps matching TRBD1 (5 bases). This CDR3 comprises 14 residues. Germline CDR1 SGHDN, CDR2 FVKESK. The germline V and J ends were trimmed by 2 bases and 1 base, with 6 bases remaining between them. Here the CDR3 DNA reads TGTGCCAGCAGCCAATGGGGCGCCAAAAACATTCAGTACTTC. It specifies CASSQWGAKNIQYF.

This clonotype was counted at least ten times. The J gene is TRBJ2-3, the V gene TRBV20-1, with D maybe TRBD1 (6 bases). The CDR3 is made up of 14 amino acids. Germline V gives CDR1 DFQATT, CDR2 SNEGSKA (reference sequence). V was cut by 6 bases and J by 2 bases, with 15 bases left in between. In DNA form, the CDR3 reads TGCAGTGCCGGACAGCTACCTTCCACAGATACGCAGTATTTT. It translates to CSAGQLPSTDTQYF.

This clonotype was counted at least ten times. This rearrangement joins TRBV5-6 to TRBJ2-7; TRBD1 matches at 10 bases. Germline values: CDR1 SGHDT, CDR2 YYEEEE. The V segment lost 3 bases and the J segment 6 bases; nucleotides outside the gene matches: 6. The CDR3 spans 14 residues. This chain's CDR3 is CASSYRDRGREQYF. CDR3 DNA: TGTGCCAGCAGCTACCGGGACAGGGGCCGCGAGCAGTACTTC.

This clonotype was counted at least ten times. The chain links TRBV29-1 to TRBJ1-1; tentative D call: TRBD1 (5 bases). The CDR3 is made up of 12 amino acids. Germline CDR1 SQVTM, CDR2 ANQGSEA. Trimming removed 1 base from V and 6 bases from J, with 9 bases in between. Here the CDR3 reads CSVEGGVAEAFF. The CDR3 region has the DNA TGCAGCGTTGAAGGGGGGGTGGCTGAAGCTTTCTTT.

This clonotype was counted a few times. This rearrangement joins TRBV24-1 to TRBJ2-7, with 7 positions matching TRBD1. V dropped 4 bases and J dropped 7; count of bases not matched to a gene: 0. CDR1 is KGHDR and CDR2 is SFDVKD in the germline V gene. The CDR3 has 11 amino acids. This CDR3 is CATSETGEQYF. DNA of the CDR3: TGTGCCACCAGTGAGACAGGGGAGCAGTACTTC.

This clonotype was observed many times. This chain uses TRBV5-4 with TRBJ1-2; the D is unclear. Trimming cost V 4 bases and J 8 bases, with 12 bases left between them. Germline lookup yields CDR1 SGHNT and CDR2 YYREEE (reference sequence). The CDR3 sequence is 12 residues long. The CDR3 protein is CASSGPNVGYTF. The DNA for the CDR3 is TGTGCCAGCAGCGGGCCAAACGTAGGCTACACCTTC.

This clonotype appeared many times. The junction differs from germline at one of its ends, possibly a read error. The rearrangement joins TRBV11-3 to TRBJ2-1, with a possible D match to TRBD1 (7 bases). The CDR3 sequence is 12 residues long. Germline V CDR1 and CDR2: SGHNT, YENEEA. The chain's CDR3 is CASGFGTGEEFF. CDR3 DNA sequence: TGTGCCAGCGGCTTTGGCACAGGGGAGGAGTTCTTC.

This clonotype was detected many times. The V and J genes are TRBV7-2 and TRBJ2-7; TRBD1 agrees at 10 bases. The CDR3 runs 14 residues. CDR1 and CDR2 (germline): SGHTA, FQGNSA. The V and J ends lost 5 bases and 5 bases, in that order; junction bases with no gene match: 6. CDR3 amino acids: CASSKGQGDNEQYF. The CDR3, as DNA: TGTGCCAGCAGCAAAGGACAGGGGGACAACGAGCAGTACTTC.

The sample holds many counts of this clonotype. The CDR3 DNA reads TGCGCCAGCAGCCATCCCAAAGGGCGGGAGATCACCGGGGAGCTGTTTTTT. It encodes CASSHPKGREITGELFF. V and J are TRBV4-1 and TRBJ2-2, with 7 positions matching TRBD2. Germline values: CDR1 MGHRA, CDR2 YSYEKL. This CDR3 region has 17 residues. Unmatched junction bases numbered 11, after V lost 3 bases and J lost 4 bases.

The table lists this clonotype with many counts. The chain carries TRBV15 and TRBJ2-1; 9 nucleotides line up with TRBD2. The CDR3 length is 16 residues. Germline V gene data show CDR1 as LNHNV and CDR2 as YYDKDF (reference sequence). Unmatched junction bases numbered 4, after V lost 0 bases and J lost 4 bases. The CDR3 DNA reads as TGTGCCACCAGCAGAGATTTCGCGGGGGGGTACAATGAGCAGTTCTTC. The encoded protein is CATSRDFAGGYNEQFF.

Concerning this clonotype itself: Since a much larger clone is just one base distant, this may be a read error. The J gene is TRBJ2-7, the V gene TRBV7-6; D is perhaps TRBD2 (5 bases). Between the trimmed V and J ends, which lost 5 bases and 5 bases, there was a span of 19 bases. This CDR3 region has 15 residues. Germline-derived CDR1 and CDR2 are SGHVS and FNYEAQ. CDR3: CASSPSWAGGHEQYF. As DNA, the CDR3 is TGTGCCAGCAGCCCCAGCTGGGCAGGAGGCCACGAGCAGTACTTC.

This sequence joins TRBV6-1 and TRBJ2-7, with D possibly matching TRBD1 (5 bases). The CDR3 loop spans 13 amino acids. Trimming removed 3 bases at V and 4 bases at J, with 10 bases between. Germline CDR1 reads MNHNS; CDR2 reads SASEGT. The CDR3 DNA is TGTGCCAGCAGTGAGGCAGGGTGGTACGAGCAGTACTTC. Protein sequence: CASSEAGWYEQYF.

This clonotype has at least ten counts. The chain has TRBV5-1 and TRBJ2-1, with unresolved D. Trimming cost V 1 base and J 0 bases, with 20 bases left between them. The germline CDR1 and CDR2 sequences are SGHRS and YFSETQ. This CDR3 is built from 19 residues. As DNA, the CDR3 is TGCGCCAGCAGCTTGTTACCGGCCGGTAGCCCAAACTCCTACAATGAGCAGTTCTTC. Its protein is CASSLLPAGSPNSYNEQFF.

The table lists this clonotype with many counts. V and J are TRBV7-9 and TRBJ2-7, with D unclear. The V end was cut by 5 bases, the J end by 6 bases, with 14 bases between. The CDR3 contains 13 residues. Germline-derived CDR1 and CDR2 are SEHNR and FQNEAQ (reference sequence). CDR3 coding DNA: TGTGCCAGCAGCCCTACCTCCGGAACCGAGCAGTACTTC. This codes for CASSPTSGTEQYF.

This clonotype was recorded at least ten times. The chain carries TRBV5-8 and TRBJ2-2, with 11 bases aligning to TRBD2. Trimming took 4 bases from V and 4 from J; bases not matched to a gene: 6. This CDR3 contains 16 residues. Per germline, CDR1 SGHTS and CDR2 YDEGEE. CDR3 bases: TGTGCCAGCAGCGAACTAGCGGGGGCTATCACCGGGGAGCTGTTTTTT. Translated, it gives CASSELAGAITGELFF.

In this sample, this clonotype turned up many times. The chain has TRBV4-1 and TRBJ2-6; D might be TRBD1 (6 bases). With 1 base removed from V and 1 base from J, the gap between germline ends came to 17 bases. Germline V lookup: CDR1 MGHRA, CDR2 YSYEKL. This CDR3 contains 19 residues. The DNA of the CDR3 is TGCGCCAGCAGCCAAGTGTCGGGCAGGGGTAGGTCTGGGGCCAACGTCCTGACTTTC. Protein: CASSQVSGRGRSGANVLTF.

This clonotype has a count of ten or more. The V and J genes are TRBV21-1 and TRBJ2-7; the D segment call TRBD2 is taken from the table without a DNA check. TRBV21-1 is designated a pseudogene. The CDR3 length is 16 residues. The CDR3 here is CASSLRGGGDTYEQYF. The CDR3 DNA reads TGTGCCAGCAGCCTACGCGGGGGGGGAGATACCTACGAGCAGTACTTC.

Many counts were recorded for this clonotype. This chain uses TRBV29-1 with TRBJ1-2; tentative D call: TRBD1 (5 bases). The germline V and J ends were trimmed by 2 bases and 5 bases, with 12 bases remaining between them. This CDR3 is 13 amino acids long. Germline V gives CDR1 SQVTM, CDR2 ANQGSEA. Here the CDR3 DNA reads TGCAGCGTTGAAAAGGCAGGGACGTATGGCTACACCTTC. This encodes CSVEKAGTYGYTF.

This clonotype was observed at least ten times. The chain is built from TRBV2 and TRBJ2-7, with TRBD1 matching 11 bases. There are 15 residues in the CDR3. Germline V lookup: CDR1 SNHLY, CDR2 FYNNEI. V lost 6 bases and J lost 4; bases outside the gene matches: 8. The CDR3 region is CASSPRTGGQYEQYF. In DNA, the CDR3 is TGTGCCAGCAGCCCACGGACAGGGGGCCAATACGAGCAGTACTTC.